Listed below are T cell receptor beta chains from one sample, sequenced in a study of shared clonotypes between healthy human individuals. TCRdb's table, derived via immunoSEQ multiplex PCR, lists solely in-frame clones and lacks some. This sample has 950,000 to 1,100,000 clones, with more than 60% found just once. Sequencing used memory CD4+ T cells sorted from blood. The source of these receptors is a man aged 18 to 29 in good health. The CDR3 runs from the conserved cysteine through the conserved F or W. Fields, in order: clone size, D gene, J gene, V gene, CDR3 protein, CDR3 DNA. A D gene is named only where the DNA matches it firmly. Expanded clones get a size class; other rows say once, few or many, or leave the size out.

NA | NA | TRBJ2-2 | TRBV12-5 | CASGLLGAGELFF | TGTGCTAGTGGTTTGCTAGGGGCCGGGGAGCTGTTTTTT
NA | NA | TRBJ2-2 | TRBV7-6 | CASSLAGVGTGELFF | TGTGCCAGCAGCTTAGCGGGAGTGGGCACCGGGGAGCTGTTTTTT
NA | NA | TRBJ2-2 | TRBV6-5 | CASTDPGTGELFF | TGTGCCAGCACTGACCCGGGCACCGGGGAGCTGTTTTTT
NA | NA | TRBJ2-7 | TRBV7-2 | CASSLSLSYEQYF | TGTGCCAGCAGCTTATCACTATCCTACGAGCAGTACTTC
NA | TRBD1 | TRBJ2-7 | TRBV5-4 | CASSGKGQDIYEQYF | TGTGCCAGCAGCGGGAAGGGACAGGATATCTACGAGCAGTACTTC
few | NA | TRBJ1-2 | TRBV28 | CASSSYLEQGYGYTF | TGTGCCAGCAGTTCCTACCTGGAACAGGGCTATGGCTACACCTTC
NA | NA | TRBJ2-5 | TRBV7-8 | CASSPTMGVETQYF | TGTGCCAGCAGCCCAACTATGGGAGTGGAGACCCAGTACTTC
NA | NA | TRBJ2-3 | TRBV10-2 | CASRGTSTDTQYF | TGCGCCAGCCGCGGGACCAGCACAGATACGCAGTATTTT
few | NA | TRBJ1-1 | TRBV28 | CASSPTGTGNTEAFF | TGTGCCAGCAGCCCGACCGGGACGGGGAACACTGAAGCTTTCTTT
NA | NA | TRBJ1-3 | TRBV19 | CASRISGGLRNTIYF | TGTGCCAGTAGAATTTCCGGCGGTCTTAGAAACACCATATATTTT
NA | TRBD2 | TRBJ2-1 | TRBV5-1 | CASSLTSGGWNEQFF | TGCGCCAGCAGCTTGACTAGCGGGGGCTGGAATGAGCAGTTCTTC
NA | NA | TRBJ1-4 | TRBV7-9 | CASSLAQGDEKLFF | TGTGCCAGCAGCTTAGCGCAAGGGGATGAAAAACTGTTTTTT
few | NA | TRBJ2-5 | TRBV5-1 | CASSLSEGGSRGTQYF | TGCGCCAGCAGCTTGAGCGAAGGCGGCTCAAGAGGGACCCAGTACTTC
few | NA | TRBJ1-1 | TRBV13 | CASTRQPPLNTEAFF | TGTGCCAGCACGAGGCAGCCCCCGCTGAACACTGAAGCTTTCTTT
NA | NA | TRBJ1-1 | TRBV18 | CASSPQGPSTEAFF | TGTGCCAGCTCACCGCAGGGACCGAGCACTGAAGCTTTCTTT
NA | NA | TRBJ2-3 | TRBV2 | CASSETTLAADTQYF | TGTGCCAGCAGTGAGACGACTCTGGCCGCAGATACGCAGTATTTT
once | TRBD2 | TRBJ2-5 | TRBV7-9 | CASSLRGIQETQYF | TGTGCCAGCAGCTTGCGGGGGATCCAAGAGACCCAGTACTTC
NA | TRBD1 | TRBJ2-5 | TRBV9 | CASSVGRGYQETQYF | TGTGCCAGCAGCGTCGGCAGGGGGTACCAAGAGACCCAGTACTTC
NA | NA | TRBJ1-4 | TRBV28 | CASSPPGGSNEKLFF | TGTGCCAGCAGTCCCCCGGGGGGTTCTAATGAAAAACTGTTTTTT
once | TRBD1 | TRBJ1-6 | TRBV5-1 | CASSLEDRGNSPLHF | TGCGCCAGCAGCCTAGAGGACAGGGGGAATTCACCCCTCCACTTT
once | NA | TRBJ2-2 | TRBV29-1 | CSVRLVGGGELFF | TGCAGCGTTCGACTAGTGGGTGGCGGGGAGCTGTTTTTT
NA | NA | TRBJ1-3 | TRBV11-2 | CASSLDRAGTGNTIYF | TGTGCCAGCAGCTTAGATCGGGCAGGGACGGGAAACACCATATATTTT
few | TRBD2 | TRBJ2-3 | TRBV11-2 | CASSFTGLASTDTQYF | TGTGCCAGCAGCTTTACGGGACTAGCAAGCACAGATACGCAGTATTTT
NA | TRBD2 | TRBJ2-1 | TRBV29-1 | CSASPVDRTRPYNEQFF | TGCAGCGCCTCCCCCGTCGACCGGACTAGACCTTACAATGAGCAGTTCTTC
once | NA | TRBJ1-1 | TRBV6-1 | CASSPSFVEAFF | TGTGCCAGCAGTCCAAGTTTTGTTGAAGCTTTCTTT
NA | NA | TRBJ1-5 | TRBV19 | CASSSIVGPNQPQHF | TGTGCCAGTAGTAGTATAGTCGGGCCCAATCAGCCCCAGCATTTT
NA | NA | TRBJ1-5 | TRBV30 | CAWSASGVSNQPQHF | TGTGCCTGGAGTGCGTCCGGGGTCAGCAATCAGCCCCAGCATTTT
NA | TRBD1 | TRBJ1-5 | TRBV7-8 | CASSRGQGYDQPQHF | TGTGCCAGCAGCAGAGGACAGGGCTACGATCAGCCCCAGCATTTT
few | NA | TRBJ1-6 | TRBV5-6 | CASRPTGAYNSPLHF | TGTGCCAGCAGACCGACAGGAGCTTATAATTCACCCCTCCACTTT
few | NA | TRBJ1-1 | TRBV19 | CASSIEAAMNTEAFF | TGTGCCAGTAGTATAGAGGCGGCTATGAACACTGAAGCTTTCTTT
few | NA | TRBJ2-7 | TRBV5-6 | CASSQQVDEQYF | TGTGCCAGCAGCCAACAGGTGGACGAGCAGTACTTC
NA | NA | TRBJ2-1 | TRBV27 | CASRQVNEQFF | TGTGCCAGCAGACAGGTCAATGAGCAGTTCTTC
NA | NA | TRBJ2-2 | TRBV15 | CATSSRNTGELFF | TGTGCCACCAGCAGCCGGAACACCGGGGAGCTGTTTTTT
NA | TRBD1 | TRBJ1-2 | TRBV28 | CASSLGDRGNYGYTF | TGTGCCAGCAGTTTAGGGGACAGGGGTAACTATGGCTACACCTTC
NA | NA | TRBJ2-7 | TRBV5-1 | CASSLQASVFGEQYF | TGCGCCAGCAGCTTGCAGGCTAGCGTTTTCGGCGAGCAGTACTTC
NA | TRBD1 | TRBJ1-2 | TRBV11-2 | CASSRGTGGNYGYTF | TGTGCCAGCAGCCGCGGGACAGGGGGAAACTATGGCTACACCTTC
once | NA | TRBJ2-7 | TRBV7-2 | CASSPRSSTQLYEQYF | TGTGCCAGCAGCCCCCGTTCTAGCACGCAACTCTACGAGCAGTACTTC
NA | NA | TRBJ2-7 | TRBV4-3 | CASSQDLRAEWEQYF | TGCGCCAGCAGCCAAGATCTGCGGGCCGAATGGGAGCAGTACTTC
NA | TRBD1 | TRBJ2-7 | TRBV10-3 | CAISESPDRGNIYF | TGTGCCATCAGTGAGTCGCCCGACAGGGGCAACATCTACTTC
NA | TRBD1 | TRBJ2-7 | TRBV10-3 | CAIGAAWTGVYEQYF | TGTGCCATCGGGGCAGCCTGGACAGGCGTTTACGAGCAGTACTTC
NA | NA | TRBJ2-7 | TRBV6-5 | CASRRGSATYEQYF | TGTGCCAGCAGGCGTGGCTCAGCCACCTACGAGCAGTACTTC